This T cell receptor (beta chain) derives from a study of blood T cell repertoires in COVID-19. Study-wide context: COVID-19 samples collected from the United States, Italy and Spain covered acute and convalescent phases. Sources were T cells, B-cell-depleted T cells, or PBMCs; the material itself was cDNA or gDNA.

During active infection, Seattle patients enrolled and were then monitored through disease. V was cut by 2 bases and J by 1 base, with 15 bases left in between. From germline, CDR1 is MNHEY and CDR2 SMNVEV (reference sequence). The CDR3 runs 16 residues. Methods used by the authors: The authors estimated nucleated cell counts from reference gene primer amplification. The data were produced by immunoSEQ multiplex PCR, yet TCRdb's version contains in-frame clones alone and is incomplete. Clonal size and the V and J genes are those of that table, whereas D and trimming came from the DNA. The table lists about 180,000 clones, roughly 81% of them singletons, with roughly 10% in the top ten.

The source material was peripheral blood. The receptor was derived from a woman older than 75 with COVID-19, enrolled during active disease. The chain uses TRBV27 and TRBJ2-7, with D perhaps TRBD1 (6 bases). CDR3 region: CASSLRPGVKSYEQYF. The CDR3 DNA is TGTGCCAGCAGTTTAAGGCCAGGGGTTAAATCCTACGAGCAGTACTTC.